This paragraph covers one TCR beta chain sequence. Its antigen is unknown. This CDR3 is 14 amino acids long. The ends were cut back, 2 bases at V and 7 bases at J, with 13 bases in the middle. Germline V lookup: CDR1 SGHKS, CDR2 YYEKEE (reference sequence). This record comes from a study of T-cell reconstitution after alpha-beta-depleted transplantation in children. Study-wide results and limits: It was newly produced T cells that mostly accounted for T-cell counts and diversity one year after transplant.

TCRbeta library preparation incorporated unique molecular identifiers. TCRdb itself ran the PCR reads through MiXCR, one entry per CDR3 protein. The sample lists 700,000 to 950,000 distinct CDR3 sequences, roughly 16% occurring once. V and J are TRBV5-5 and TRBJ1-5; D may be TRBD1 (5 bases). Sequencing was performed on PBMCs, mostly from graft donor cells, taken 360 days after TCRalphabeta/CD19-depleted stem cell transplant. The sequence was collected from a male patient younger than 18 who had a stem cell transplant for acute lymphoblastic leukemia, so the T cells may come from the graft donor. This CDR3 reads CASSFIRDGQPQHF. The CDR3 DNA reads as TGTGCCAGCAGCTTCATCCGGGACGGCCAGCCCCAGCATTTT.